These 22 T cell receptor beta chains share one sample of origin, sequenced in a study of blood T cells in healthy people across ages. A second PCR, run for about 6 to 11 cycles, used a sample-barcoded 5' primer plus a J-beta primer mix. Using its own MiXCR run on the 5' RACE reads, TCRdb lists one record per CDR3 protein. The top ten hold around 9.2% of the sample, which has 760,000 or so distinct CDR3 sequences, approximately 25% seen once. The sample was also reused in another study, on T cells of mothers and their children.

The specimen sequenced was blood. Receptor source: a boy younger than 18 in good health.

This clonotype was seen a handful of times. This chain links TRBV9 with TRBJ2-3; 9 nucleotides match TRBD2. This CDR3 is 15 amino acids long. V shed 0 bases, J shed 4 bases, and the junction held 3 bases outside the gene matches. Germline V CDR1 and CDR2: SGDLS, YYNGEE. CDR3 loop: CASSVVSGGADTQYF. DNA of the CDR3: TGTGCCAGCAGCGTAGTTAGCGGGGGTGCAGATACGCAGTATTTT.

The V call is TRBV9, the J call TRBJ1-2; 9 nucleotides line up with TRBD1. Germline-derived CDR1 and CDR2 are SGDLS and YYNGEE. After removal of 0 bases from V and 7 bases from J, the junction contained 10 bases not matched to a gene. The CDR3 is made up of 16 amino acids. The CDR3: CASSVAAMGQGSGYTF. The CDR3 DNA reads as TGTGCCAGCAGCGTAGCGGCAATGGGACAGGGCTCTGGCTACACCTTC.

In its sample, this clonotype was seen a few times. The chain is built from TRBV4-3 and TRBJ2-2, with 7 bases lining up with TRBD2. Germline CDR1 is LGHNA and CDR2 is YSLEER. This CDR3 spans 17 amino acids. The trim removed 3 bases at V and 0 bases at J, leaving 7 bases unmatched. The DNA of the CDR3 is TGCGCCAGCAGCCAGGCCACGGGACTACCGAACACCGGGGAGCTGTTTTTT. It yields the protein CASSQATGLPNTGELFF.

V and J are TRBV29-1 and TRBJ2-5; 10 nucleotides match TRBD1. J lost 5 bases, V lost 5 bases, and 11 bases had no gene match. CDR1 and CDR2 from the germline V gene are SQVTM and ANQGSEA. There are 15 residues in the CDR3. For the CDR3, the DNA is TGCAGCGTTCCTCCTGACAGGGGGCCAGAGGAGACCCAGTACTTC. Protein product: CSVPPDRGPEETQYF.

The rearrangement links TRBV4-1 to TRBJ1-4; D is unclear. The CDR3 runs 14 residues. CDR1 and CDR2 from the germline V gene are MGHRA and YSYEKL. Trimming took off 0 bases at V and 7 bases at J, with 9 bases between the two ends. CDR3 in amino acids: CASSQDLRSEKLFF. As DNA, the CDR3 is TGCGCCAGCAGCCAAGATCTCCGGAGTGAAAAACTGTTTTTT.

The chain joins TRBV11-1 to TRBJ2-7; D is possibly TRBD2 (7 bases). The J call may not be correct, given that the DNA end is closer to TRBJ2-5. Germline V gives CDR1 SGHAT, CDR2 FQDESV (reference sequence). The CDR3 consists of 17 residues. The CDR3 DNA is TGTGCCAGCAGACACTTCAGAGGGGGGGTCTCAGGAGAGACCCAGTACTTC. It translates to CASRHFRGGVSGETQYF.

J is TRBJ2-5 and V is TRBV11-2, with D maybe TRBD2 (7 bases). The end of the DNA is better explained by TRBJ2-1, so the J call may be wrong. This CDR3 contains 16 residues. CDR1 SGHAT and CDR2 FQNNGV come from the germline V gene. The CDR3 loop reads CASSLEGGGAFNEQFF. CDR3 nucleotide sequence: TGTGCCAGCAGCTTAGAAGGTGGGGGGGCCTTCAATGAGCAGTTCTTC.

The CDR3 sequence is CASSPSAGGWNEQFF. The CDR3 DNA reads as TGTGCCAGCAGCCCATCAGCGGGAGGATGGAATGAGCAGTTCTTC. The V call is TRBV7-9, the J call TRBJ2-1; 9 nucleotides agree with TRBD2. The V and J ends lost 5 bases and 7 bases, in that order; junction bases with no gene match: 9. The length of the CDR3 is 15 residues. CDR1 and CDR2 (germline): SEHNR, FQNEAQ (reference sequence).

V usage is TRBV7-9 and J usage is TRBJ2-1; 13 positions match TRBD2. The V and J ends lost 4 bases and 7 bases, in that order; junction bases with no gene match: 13. The CDR3 sequence is 18 residues long. Per germline, CDR1 SEHNR and CDR2 FQNEAQ (reference sequence). Here the CDR3 DNA reads TGTGCCAGCAGCTCCACTAGACTAGCGGGAGGTTTGGGGAATGAGCAGTTCTTC. It codes for CASSSTRLAGGLGNEQFF. Using reference TRBV7-9 and TRBJ2-1 for the parts outside the CDR3, the full variable domain is DTGVSQNPRHKITKRGQNVTFRCDPISEHNRLYWYRQTLGQGPEFLTYFQNEAQLEKSRLLSDRFSAERPKGSFSTLEIQRTEQGDSAMYLCASSSTRLAGGLGNEQFFGPGTRLTVL.

This clonotype was found a few times. This chain joins TRBV10-2 and TRBJ2-3; D might be TRBD2 (6 bases). Germline CDR1 WSHSY, CDR2 SAAADI. V lost 6 bases, J lost 2 bases, and 12 bases lay in between. The CDR3 sequence is 14 residues long. CDR3: CASSEGLLTDTQYF. The CDR3 region has the DNA TGCGCCAGCAGCGAGGGACTCCTCACAGATACGCAGTATTTT.

This clonotype was counted only a few times. The chain combines TRBV9 with TRBJ2-5; a possible D gene is TRBD1 (6 bases). Deletions cut 4 bases from V and 3 bases from J, with 22 bases between. Germline assignment: CDR1 SGDLS and CDR2 YYNGEE. The CDR3 runs to 17 residues. The CDR3 DNA sequence: TGTGCCAGCAGCCCTCTCACAGGGTTCGGTTCGGAAGAGACCCAGTACTTC. Translating it yields CASSPLTGFGSEETQYF.

This clonotype was observed a few times. The V gene is TRBV18, the J gene TRBJ2-5; the match to TRBD2 covers 10 bases. J gave up 3 bases and V 8 bases, and 15 bases lay outside the gene matches. CDR1 is KGHSH, CDR2 LQKENI, per germline. This CDR3 comprises 17 residues. The CDR3 DNA reads as TGTGCCAGCACAAACTCCTGGGCGCTAGCGGGGGAAGAGACCCAGTACTTC. Protein: CASTNSWALAGEETQYF.

This clonotype was found once. The rearrangement joins TRBV12-3 or TRBV12-4 to TRBJ1-5; D remains ambiguous. This CDR3 spans 15 amino acids. Trimming removed 2 bases at V and 5 bases at J, with 13 bases between. The DNA for the CDR3 is TGTGCCAGCAGTTTAACTGAGGCCCCCGATCAGCCCCAGCATTTT. It yields the protein CASSLTEAPDQPQHF.

This sequence joins TRBV10-1 and TRBJ1-4; D gene ambiguous. The V end was cut by 8 bases, the J end by 8 bases, with 15 bases between. CDR3 length equals 13 residues. Germline V gene data show CDR1 as WNHNN and CDR2 as SYGVQD (reference sequence). CDR3 loop: CASSLDGTEKLFF. CDR3 DNA sequence: TGCGCCAGCTCCCTGGACGGAACGGAAAAACTGTTTTTT.

To note about this clonotype: The junction and the germline gene differ at one end; a read error may be behind it. The gene calls are TRBV12-3 or TRBV12-4 and TRBJ1-2; D is undetermined. The CDR3 has 15 amino acids. CDR3 DNA: TGTGCCAGCAGTTTACGGGGTCAGAACTTAGATGGCTACACCTTT. It encodes CASSLRGQNLDGYTF.

The CDR3 nucleotides read TGTGCCAGCAGGAGTGGGCTAGGCGTCAAAAACATTCAGTACTTC. Protein sequence: CASRSGLGVKNIQYF. V gene TRBV28 combines with J gene TRBJ2-4; no clear D gene. Trimming took off 6 bases at V and 3 bases at J, with 15 bases between the two ends. CDR1 is MDHEN and CDR2 is SYDVKM in the germline V gene. The length of the CDR3 is 15 residues.

The chain is built from TRBV29-1 and TRBJ1-1, with D possibly being TRBD1 (6 bases). The V end was cut by 7 bases, the J end by 4 bases, with 13 bases between. The CDR3 contains 12 residues. Germline V gene data show CDR1 as SQVTM and CDR2 as ANQGSEA. The DNA of the CDR3 is TGCAGCGGGGGGCAAGGGAGCACTGAAGCTTTCTTT. It codes for CSGGQGSTEAFF.

This clonotype was detected once. One junction end does not reproduce the germline sequence, and a read error may be involved. The chain combines TRBV7-7 with TRBJ2-1, with D maybe TRBD1 (6 bases). Germline V gene lookup returns CDR1 SSHAT and CDR2 FNYEAQ (reference sequence). The CDR3 totals 15 residues. This CDR3 is CASSLGTSFDGEQFF. The CDR3 nucleotides are TGTGCTAGCAGCTTGGGGACAAGCTTCGACGGGGAGCAGTTCTTC. The full variable domain, completed using reference TRBV7-7 and TRBJ2-1, is GAGVSQSPRYKVTKRGQDVTLRCDPISSHATLYWYQQALGQGPEFLTYFNYEAQPDKSGLPSDRFSAERPEGSISTLTIQRTEQRDSAMYRCASSLGTSFDGEQFFGPGTRLTVL.

In this sample, this clonotype turned up many times. The J gene is TRBJ2-7, the V gene TRBV28; the match to TRBD1 covers 8 bases. The CDR3 covers 15 residues. Germline V CDR1 and CDR2: MDHEN, SYDVKM. J lost 8 bases, V lost 5 bases, and 14 bases had no gene match. For the CDR3, the DNA is TGTGCCAGCAGTGCGTCGCCGGGACAGGAATCCAAGCAGTACTTC. It is translated as CASSASPGQESKQYF.

The gene calls are TRBV19 and TRBJ1-5; tentative D call: TRBD1 (6 bases). CDR3 length: 16 residues. V was clipped by 5 bases and J by 5 bases, with 19 bases between them. CDR1 is LNHDA and CDR2 is SQIVND in the germline V gene (reference sequence). In DNA form, the CDR3 reads TGTGCCAGTAGTCCAAAGGGGGGCTCCCTCGATCAGCCCCAGCATTTT. Its translation is CASSPKGGSLDQPQHF. Together with reference TRBV19 and TRBJ1-5, the CDR3 gives the full variable domain: DGGITQSPKYLFRKEGQNVTLSCEQNLNHDAMYWYRQDPGQGLRLIYYSQIVNDFQKGDIAEGYSVSREKKESFPLTVTSAQKNPTAFYLCASSPKGGSLDQPQHFGDGTRLSIL.

Only one count was recorded for this clonotype. Relative to the germline gene, one junction end is altered; a read error may explain this. The V and J genes are TRBV7-9 and TRBJ1-1; D ambiguous. The CDR3 contains 15 residues. Germline V lookup: CDR1 SEHNR, CDR2 FQNEAQ (reference sequence). The CDR3 reads CASSSSLKTITEAFF. DNA of the CDR3: TGTGCCAGCAGCTCAAGCCTTAAGACCATCACTGAAGCCTTCTTT.

The sample holds a few counts of this clonotype. The rearrangement links TRBV6-2 or TRBV6-3 to TRBJ2-1, with D possibly matching TRBD1 (6 bases). Gene TRBJ2-7 matches the end of the DNA better, so the J call may be wrong. CDR3 length: 13 amino acids. CDR1 and CDR2 (germline): MNHEY, SVGEGT. The CDR3 nucleotides are TGTGCCAGCAGTTACCAGGGGCTGAACGAGCAGTACTTC. Protein sequence: CASSYQGLNEQYF.